The next 21 T cell receptor beta chains were all read from a single sample in a study of blood T cells in healthy people across ages. Primed by a sample-barcoded 5' primer and a J-beta primer mix, a second PCR proceeded for roughly 7 to 11 cycles. Each CDR3 protein gets one entry after TCRdb re-called the 5' RACE reads with MiXCR. The sample carries about 580,000 distinct CDR3 sequences, 45% to 55% recorded once. The sequencing sample was made of blood. The source of these receptors is a man older than 75 in good health.

This chain uses TRBV10-3 with TRBJ2-3, with TRBD2 identical over 9 bases. J lost 6 bases, V lost 11 bases, and 6 bases had no gene match. This CDR3 is built from 12 residues. CDR1 is ENHRY and CDR2 is SYGVKD in the germline V gene. The CDR3 coding sequence is TGTGCCGTAGCGGGGGTTGGGGATACGCAGTATTTT. Residues: CAVAGVGDTQYF.

J is TRBJ2-3 and V is TRBV28; the match to TRBD1 covers 10 bases. In germline, CDR1 is MDHEN, CDR2 SYDVKM. The CDR3 consists of 13 residues. The DNA of the CDR3 is TGTGCTACCGGGACAGGGGACACAGATACGCAGTATTTT. Its protein product is CATGTGDTDTQYF.

This clonotype was picked up a small number of times. The V and J genes are TRBV10-3 and TRBJ2-1; D is tentatively TRBD1 or TRBD2 (5 bases each). The length of the CDR3 is 14 residues. Germline values: CDR1 ENHRY, CDR2 SYGVKD. V lost 6 bases and J 7 bases, leaving 16 bases between the germline ends. The CDR3 bases are TGTGCCATCAGCCTCGGGACCTCGGGGAATGAGCAGTTCTTC. It yields the protein CAISLGTSGNEQFF.

A word on this clonotype: At one of its ends the junction is not consistent with the germline gene, which may arise from a read error. The rearrangement uses TRBV4-3 and TRBJ2-3; 7 bases are shared with TRBD2. This CDR3 contains 17 residues. The germline V gene encodes CDR1 LGHNA and CDR2 YSLEER. CDR3 residues: CACSQDLAVTSTDTQYF. CDR3 bases: TGCGCCTGCAGCCAGGATCTAGCGGTAACTAGCACAGATACGCAGTATTTT.

The chain joins TRBV6-1 to TRBJ2-5, with 13 bases that match TRBD2. This CDR3 is 16 amino acids long. CDR1 and CDR2 (germline): MNHNS, SASEGT. V lost 6 bases, J lost 5 bases, and 9 bases stayed unmatched. The CDR3 nucleotides are TGTGCCAGCAGCCTACGACTAGCGGGAGGCCGGGAGACCCAGTACTTC. This gives the protein CASSLRLAGGRETQYF.

This clonotype was detected only a few times. The chain links TRBV7-2 to TRBJ2-7, with D possibly matching TRBD2 (6 bases). The CDR3 spans 15 residues. Germline CDR1 reads SGHTA; CDR2 reads FQGNSA. Trimming took off 1 base at V and 6 bases at J, with 16 bases between the two ends. CDR3 sequence reads: CASSLGGGARGEQYF. The CDR3 nucleotides read TGTGCCAGCAGCTTAGGTGGAGGGGCGCGCGGCGAGCAGTACTTC.

The CDR3 loop is CASSSYFAVNEQFF. Written as DNA, the CDR3 is TGTGCCAGCAGCTCCTATTTCGCGGTGAATGAGCAGTTCTTC. The V call is TRBV11-2, the J call TRBJ2-1; unclear D gene. The germline gives CDR1 SGHAT, CDR2 FQNNGV. Between the trimmed V and J ends, which lost 4 bases and 7 bases, there was a span of 14 bases. CDR3 size: 14 residues.

The chain carries TRBV7-2 and TRBJ2-7; no clear D gene. There are 15 residues in the CDR3. Trimming removed 1 base from V and 5 bases from J, with 15 bases in between. From germline, CDR1 is SGHTA and CDR2 FQGNSA. This CDR3 reads CASSLDPRRSNEQYF. Here the CDR3 DNA reads TGTGCCAGCAGCTTAGATCCTAGGCGTAGCAACGAGCAGTACTTC.

This clonotype was seen repeatedly, ten times or more. This chain joins TRBV6-6 and TRBJ2-7; 9 nucleotides align to TRBD2. Germline lookup yields CDR1 MNHNY and CDR2 SVGAGI (reference sequence). The CDR3 extends over 14 amino acids. Germline trimming cut 6 bases from V and 6 bases from J; bases unmatched to any gene: 9. The CDR3 sequence is CASRSHGTSFEQYF. As DNA, the CDR3 is TGTGCCAGCAGGTCTCACGGGACTAGCTTCGAGCAGTACTTC.

The V gene is TRBV7-2, the J gene TRBJ1-1; D unresolved. V lost 7 bases to trimming and J lost 4 bases, with 7 bases between them. The CDR3 has 11 amino acids. Germline V CDR1 and CDR2: SGHTA, FQGNSA. The CDR3 coding sequence is TGTGCCAGCACCCCTGCCACTGAAGCTTTCTTT. Its protein is CASTPATEAFF.

The V call is TRBV29-1, the J call TRBJ2-3, with 9 bases identical to TRBD2. The CDR3 runs to 17 residues. Losses at the gene ends were 3 bases for V and 4 bases for J; bases not matched to a gene: 14. Germline lookup yields CDR1 SQVTM and CDR2 ANQGSEA. Here the CDR3 DNA reads TGCAGCGTTGATGCGGGAGGGCCTCGAGCTCGCGCAGATACGCAGTATTTT. Its translation is CSVDAGGPRARADTQYF.

The chain links TRBV4-2 to TRBJ2-5, with TRBD1 matching 8 bases. The germline V gene encodes CDR1 LGHNA and CDR2 YNFKEQ. V dropped 6 bases and J dropped 3; count of bases not matched to a gene: 3. CDR3 length: 13 amino acids. Here the CDR3 DNA reads TGTGCCAGCAGGAAGACAGGGGAAGAGACCCAGTACTTC. It yields the protein CASRKTGEETQYF.

The V call is TRBV20-1, the J call TRBJ2-7; unclear D gene. The DNA end favors TRBJ2-5, so the J call may be wrong. CDR1 DFQATT and CDR2 SNEGSKA come from the germline V gene (reference sequence). The CDR3 extends over 14 amino acids. The DNA of the CDR3 is TGCAGTGCTAGAAGGGCTCCGGCCGAAGAGACCCAGTACTTC. This codes for CSARRAPAEETQYF.

This clonotype appeared many times. The rearrangement uses TRBV6-6 and TRBJ2-1; 11 nucleotides agree with TRBD1. V gave up 2 bases and J gave up 9 bases; unmatched junction bases: 12. The CDR3 spans 17 residues. Germline CDR1 is MNHNY and CDR2 is SVGAGI (reference sequence). Here the CDR3 reads CASSYDPGQGALGEQFF. The CDR3 DNA sequence: TGTGCCAGCAGTTACGATCCCGGACAGGGGGCGCTGGGTGAGCAGTTCTTC.

This clonotype came up a few times. This chain links TRBV9 with TRBJ1-2; D possibly corresponds to TRBD1 (5 bases). V shed 4 bases and J shed 2 bases, with 15 bases lying between them. The germline CDR1 and CDR2 sequences are SGDLS and YYNGEE. The CDR3 contains 15 residues. DNA for the CDR3: TGTGCCAGCAGCCCCCAGGGTTCCCCAAACTATGGCTACACCTTC. It is translated as CASSPQGSPNYGYTF.

A few counts support this clonotype. V is TRBV7-2 and J is TRBJ2-5; D remains unclear. CDR1 is SGHTA and CDR2 is FQGNSA in the germline V gene. CDR3 size: 14 residues. Trimming removed 7 bases at V and 2 bases at J, with 14 bases between. The CDR3 is CASKGAGYQETQYF. In DNA form, the CDR3 reads TGTGCCAGCAAAGGTGCCGGGTATCAAGAGACCCAGTACTTC.

The genes are TRBV20-1 and TRBJ2-5; D possibly corresponds to TRBD2 (6 bases). V was shortened by 3 bases and J by 5 bases, with 13 bases between the two germline ends. The CDR3 is 13 amino acids. Per the germline V gene, CDR1 is DFQATT and CDR2 is SNEGSKA (reference sequence). CDR3: CSASSTSLETQYF. The CDR3 DNA is TGCAGTGCTAGTTCCACTAGCTTGGAGACCCAGTACTTC.

This clonotype was recorded once. CDR3 sequence reads: CASSGTGRAEQYF. In DNA form, the CDR3 reads TGTGCCAGCAGTGGGACAGGGAGAGCCGAGCAGTACTTC. V and J are TRBV7-2 and TRBJ2-5; TRBD1 matches at 9 bases. Gene TRBJ2-7 matches the end of the DNA better, so the J call may be wrong. Germline CDR1 SGHTA, CDR2 FQGNSA. This CDR3 has 13 amino acids.

This clonotype was counted only a few times. The V call is TRBV4-2, the J call TRBJ2-3; 7 bases map to TRBD2. V lost 9 bases to trimming and J lost 6 bases; unmatched junction nucleotides: 12. Germline V gene lookup returns CDR1 LGHNA and CDR2 YNFKEQ. The CDR3 is made up of 14 amino acids. The CDR3 nucleotides read TGTGCCAGTACAGGAGGACTAGGGTGGGATACGCAGTATTTT. Protein product: CASTGGLGWDTQYF.

The V gene is TRBV4-3, the J gene TRBJ2-5, with TRBD2 matching 9 bases. Trimming took 0 bases from V and 5 from J; bases not matched to a gene: 16. The CDR3 runs 19 residues. Germline lookup yields CDR1 LGHNA and CDR2 YSLEER. CDR3 residues: CASSQDWGGGATLGETQYF. The DNA for the CDR3 is TGCGCCAGCAGCCAAGACTGGGGCGGGGGGGCGACACTCGGCGAGACCCAGTACTTC.

The chain is built from TRBV20-1 and TRBJ2-3; the D gene is possibly TRBD2 (6 bases). The CDR3 is 15 amino acids. V shed 0 bases and J shed 5 bases, with 15 bases lying between them. In germline, CDR1 is DFQATT, CDR2 SNEGSKA (reference sequence). The CDR3 sequence: CSARDSFSGEDTQYF. The CDR3 nucleotides are TGCAGTGCTAGAGATTCGTTCTCGGGGGAAGATACGCAGTATTTT.